The 9 T cell receptor beta chains below were found in one sample sequenced in a study of TIL therapy for anti-PD-1-resistant metastatic lung cancer. This was the immunoSEQ v3 assay. Produced via immunoSEQ multiplex PCR; TCRdb's table is partial and in-frame only. Of over 20,000 clones in the sample, 55% to 75% were seen once. This sample's time point: pre-treatment sample, taken before nivolumab and TIL therapy. Pleural nodules or supraclavicular lymph nodes made up most of the excised metastases sampled. The specimen was tumor tissue, collected at baseline. These receptors all stem from a person between 25 and 79 years old with non-small cell lung cancer.

The V and J genes are TRBV9 and TRBJ2-1; TRBD1 is a possible D gene (5 bases). The germline gives CDR1 SGDLS, CDR2 YYNGEE. Trimming pared 4 bases from V and 4 bases from J, leaving 15 bases between. This CDR3 spans 15 amino acids. CDR3 sequence (DNA): TGTGCCAGCAGCCCACAGTTCGACAGTTACAATGAGCAGTTCTTC. Protein sequence: CASSPQFDSYNEQFF.

The chain uses TRBV5-1 and TRBJ2-1; TRBD2 matches at 11 bases. Germline CDR1 is SGHRS and CDR2 is YFSETQ. Trimming at V came to 3 bases and at J to 4 bases, leaving 6 bases not matched to a gene. The CDR3 has 16 amino acids. The CDR3 region has the DNA TGCGCCAGCAGCTCGGAACTAGCGGGGGATTACAATGAGCAGTTCTTC. Translating it yields CASSSELAGDYNEQFF.

The chain combines TRBV7-2 with TRBJ1-3; D gene unclear. The CDR3 is made up of 15 amino acids. Germline CDR1 SGHTA, CDR2 FQGNSA. Trimming took off 0 bases at V and 4 bases at J, with 10 bases between the two ends. DNA for the CDR3: TGTGCCAGCAGCTTAGCTCCCGTCTCCGGAAACACCATATATTTT. It translates to CASSLAPVSGNTIYF.

The chain joins TRBV6-4 to TRBJ1-2; a weak D match, TRBD1 (6 bases). Germline CDR1 and CDR2: MRHNA and SNTAGT. This CDR3 is 13 amino acids long. With 3 bases removed from V and 8 bases from J, the gap between germline ends came to 13 bases. CDR3 protein: CASSEIGGRGYTF. The CDR3 DNA reads as TGTGCCAGCAGTGAAATTGGGGGGCGCGGCTACACCTTC.

The rearrangement uses TRBV7-6 and TRBJ2-5, with D unresolved. V shed 2 bases and J shed 4 bases, with 8 bases lying between them. From germline, CDR1 is SGHVS and CDR2 FNYEAQ. This CDR3 has 13 residues. CDR3 nucleotides: TGTGCCAGCAGCTTAAGCCTACTAGAGACCCAGTACTTC. Its translation: CASSLSLLETQYF.

The chain uses TRBV6-6 and TRBJ1-6; TRBD1 agrees at 8 bases. The V and J ends lost 5 bases and 5 bases, in that order; junction bases with no gene match: 2. The CDR3 contains 14 residues. Germline V gives CDR1 MNHNY, CDR2 SVGAGI (reference sequence). The CDR3 region has the DNA TGTGCCAGCAGTGCGACAGGGGATAATTCACCCCTCCACTTT. Translation: CASSATGDNSPLHF.

V usage is TRBV10-3 and J usage is TRBJ1-1; 7 nucleotides match TRBD1. This CDR3 has 13 residues. Per germline, CDR1 ENHRY and CDR2 SYGVKD. Germline trimming cut 6 bases from V and 7 bases from J; bases unmatched to any gene: 8. CDR3 amino acids: CAISETRDSEAFF. CDR3 DNA: TGTGCCATCAGCGAAACGCGGGACAGTGAAGCTTTCTTT.

This chain connects TRBV7-9 to TRBJ1-4; D remains ambiguous. Deletions cut 4 bases from V and 2 bases from J, with 11 bases between. CDR3 size: 15 residues. The germline V gene has CDR1 SEHNR and CDR2 FQNEAQ (reference sequence). The CDR3 region is CASSSWEGTNEKLFF. CDR3 DNA sequence: TGTGCCAGCAGCTCGTGGGAGGGCACTAATGAAAAACTGTTTTTT.

This chain links TRBV5-1 with TRBJ1-1; the match to TRBD1 covers 9 bases. The CDR3 consists of 15 residues. Looked up from germline, CDR1 is SGHRS and CDR2 is YFSETQ. V shed 4 bases and J 1 base; nucleotides not matched to a gene: 5. The CDR3 region is CASSHGDRENTEAFF. The CDR3 nucleotides read TGCGCCAGCAGCCACGGGGACAGGGAGAACACTGAAGCTTTCTTT.